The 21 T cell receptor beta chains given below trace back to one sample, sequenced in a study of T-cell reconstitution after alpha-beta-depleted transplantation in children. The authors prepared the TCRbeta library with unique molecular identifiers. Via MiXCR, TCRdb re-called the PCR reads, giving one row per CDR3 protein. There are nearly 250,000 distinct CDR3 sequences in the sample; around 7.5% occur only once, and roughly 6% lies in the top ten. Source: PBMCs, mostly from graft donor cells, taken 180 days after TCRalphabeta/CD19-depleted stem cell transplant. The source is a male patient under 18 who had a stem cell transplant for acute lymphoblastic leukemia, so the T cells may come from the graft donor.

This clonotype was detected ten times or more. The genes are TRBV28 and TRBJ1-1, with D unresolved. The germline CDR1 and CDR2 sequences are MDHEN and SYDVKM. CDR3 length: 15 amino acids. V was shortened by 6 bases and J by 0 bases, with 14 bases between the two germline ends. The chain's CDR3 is CASRSRRSMNTEAFF. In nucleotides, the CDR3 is TGTGCCAGCAGGTCACGCCGATCAATGAACACTGAAGCTTTCTTT.

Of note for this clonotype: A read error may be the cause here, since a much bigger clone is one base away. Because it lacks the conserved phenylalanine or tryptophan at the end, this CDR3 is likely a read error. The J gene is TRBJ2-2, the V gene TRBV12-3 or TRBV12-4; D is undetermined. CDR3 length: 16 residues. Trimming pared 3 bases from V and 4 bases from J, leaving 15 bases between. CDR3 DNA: TGTGCCAGCAGTTTTTATCCGTTGGGCAGCACCGGGGAGCTGTTTTGT. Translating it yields CASSFYPLGSTGELFC.

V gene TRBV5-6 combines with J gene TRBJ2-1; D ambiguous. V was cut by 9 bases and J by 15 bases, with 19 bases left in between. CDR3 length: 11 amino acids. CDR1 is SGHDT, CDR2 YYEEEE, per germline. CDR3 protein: CAMGPGRLAFF. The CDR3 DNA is TGTGCCATGGGCCCCGGCCGCCTCGCGTTCTTC.

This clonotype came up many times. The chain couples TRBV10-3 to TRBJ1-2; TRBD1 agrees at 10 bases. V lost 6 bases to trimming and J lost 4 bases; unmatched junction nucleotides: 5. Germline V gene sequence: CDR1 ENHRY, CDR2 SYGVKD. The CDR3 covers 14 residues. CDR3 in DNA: TGTGCCATCAGGGTGACAGGGGGCGGCTATGGCTACACCTTC. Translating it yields CAIRVTGGGYGYTF.

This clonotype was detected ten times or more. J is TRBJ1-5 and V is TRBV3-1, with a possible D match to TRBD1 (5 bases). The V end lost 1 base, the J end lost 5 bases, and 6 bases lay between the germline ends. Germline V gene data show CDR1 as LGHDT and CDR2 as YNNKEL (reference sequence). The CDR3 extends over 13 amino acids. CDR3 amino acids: CASSQGRDQPQHF. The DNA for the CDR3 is TGTGCCAGCAGCCAAGGCAGGGATCAGCCCCAGCATTTT.

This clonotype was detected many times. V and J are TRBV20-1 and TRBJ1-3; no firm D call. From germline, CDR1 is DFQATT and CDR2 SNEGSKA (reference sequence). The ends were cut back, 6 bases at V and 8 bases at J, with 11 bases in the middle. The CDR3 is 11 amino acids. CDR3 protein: CSAGPGDTIYF. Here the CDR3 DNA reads TGCAGTGCGGGCCCCGGGGACACCATATATTTT.

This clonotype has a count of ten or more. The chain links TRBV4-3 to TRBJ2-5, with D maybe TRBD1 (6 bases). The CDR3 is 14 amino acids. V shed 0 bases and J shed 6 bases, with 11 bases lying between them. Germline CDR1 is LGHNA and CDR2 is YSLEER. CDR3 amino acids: CASSQEGRGQTQYF. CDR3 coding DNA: TGCGCCAGCAGCCAAGAAGGCAGGGGTCAGACCCAGTACTTC.

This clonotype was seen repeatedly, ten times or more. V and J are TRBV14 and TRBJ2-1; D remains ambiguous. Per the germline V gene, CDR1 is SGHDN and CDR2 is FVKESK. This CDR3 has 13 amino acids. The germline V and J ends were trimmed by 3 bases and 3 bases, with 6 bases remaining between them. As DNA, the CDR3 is TGTGCCAGCAGCCACCTAGTCTACAATGAGCAGTTCTTC. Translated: CASSHLVYNEQFF.

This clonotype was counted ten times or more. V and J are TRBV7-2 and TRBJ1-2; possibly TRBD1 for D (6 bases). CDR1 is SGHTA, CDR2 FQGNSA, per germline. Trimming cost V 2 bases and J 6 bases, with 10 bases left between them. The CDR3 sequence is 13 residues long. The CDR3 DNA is TGTGCCAGCAGCTTAAAAAGGGGGGATGGCTACACCTTC. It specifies CASSLKRGDGYTF. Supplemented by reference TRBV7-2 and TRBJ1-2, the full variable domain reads GAGVSQSPSNKVTEKGKDVELRCDPISGHTALYWYRQSLGQGLEFLIYFQGNSAPDKSGLPSDRFSAERTGGSVSTLTIQRTQQEDSAVYLCASSLKRGDGYTFGSGTRLTVV.

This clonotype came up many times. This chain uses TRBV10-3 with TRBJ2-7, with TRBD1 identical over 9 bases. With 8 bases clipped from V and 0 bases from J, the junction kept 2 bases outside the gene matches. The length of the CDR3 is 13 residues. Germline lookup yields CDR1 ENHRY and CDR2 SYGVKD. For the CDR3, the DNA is TGTGCCATCGGGGACAGGGTCTCCTACGAGCAGTACTTC. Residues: CAIGDRVSYEQYF.

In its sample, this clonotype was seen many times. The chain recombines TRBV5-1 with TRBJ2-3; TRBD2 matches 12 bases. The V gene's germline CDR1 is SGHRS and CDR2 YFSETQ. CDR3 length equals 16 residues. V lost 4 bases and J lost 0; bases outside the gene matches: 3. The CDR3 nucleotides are TGCGCCAGCAGCCACACTAGCGGGGGGAGCACAGATACGCAGTATTTT. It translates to CASSHTSGGSTDTQYF.

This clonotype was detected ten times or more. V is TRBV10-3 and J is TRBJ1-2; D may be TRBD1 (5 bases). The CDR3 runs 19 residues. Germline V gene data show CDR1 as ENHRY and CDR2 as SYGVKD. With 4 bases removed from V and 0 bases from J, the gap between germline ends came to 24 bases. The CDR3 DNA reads TGTGCCATCAGTGTTTTGTTCCCGCCCGGGGGAACAACTAACTATGGCTACACCTTC. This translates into CAISVLFPPGGTTNYGYTF.

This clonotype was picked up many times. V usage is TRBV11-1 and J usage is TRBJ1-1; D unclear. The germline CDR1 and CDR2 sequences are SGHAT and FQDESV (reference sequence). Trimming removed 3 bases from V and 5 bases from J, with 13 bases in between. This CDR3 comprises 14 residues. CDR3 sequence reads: CASSFGQPGTEAFF. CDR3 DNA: TGTGCCAGCAGCTTTGGCCAGCCCGGAACTGAAGCTTTCTTT.

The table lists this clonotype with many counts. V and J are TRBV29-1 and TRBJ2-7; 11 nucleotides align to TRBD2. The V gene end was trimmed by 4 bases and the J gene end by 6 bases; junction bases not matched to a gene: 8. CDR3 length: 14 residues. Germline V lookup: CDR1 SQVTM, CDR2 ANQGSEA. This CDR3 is CSVGFVAGGTEQYF. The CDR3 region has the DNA TGCAGCGTTGGATTCGTAGCGGGAGGGACCGAGCAGTACTTC.

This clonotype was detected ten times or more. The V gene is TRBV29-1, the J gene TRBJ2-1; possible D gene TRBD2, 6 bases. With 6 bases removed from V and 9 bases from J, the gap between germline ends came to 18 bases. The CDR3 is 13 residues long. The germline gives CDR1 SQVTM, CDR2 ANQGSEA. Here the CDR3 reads CSVRLVAGGEQFF. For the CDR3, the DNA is TGCAGCGTCCGACTAGTTGCAGGCGGTGAGCAGTTCTTC.

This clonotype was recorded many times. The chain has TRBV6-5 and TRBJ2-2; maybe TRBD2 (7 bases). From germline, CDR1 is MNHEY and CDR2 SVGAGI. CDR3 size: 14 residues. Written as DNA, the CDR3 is TGTGCGGCGGCGGGGGCCCTGAACACCGGGGAGCTGTTTTTT. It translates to CAAAGALNTGELFF.

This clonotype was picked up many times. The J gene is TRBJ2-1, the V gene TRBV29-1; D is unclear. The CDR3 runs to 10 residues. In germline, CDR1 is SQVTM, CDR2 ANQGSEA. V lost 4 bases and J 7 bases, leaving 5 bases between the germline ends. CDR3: CSVGENEQFF. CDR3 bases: TGCAGCGTTGGTGAGAATGAGCAGTTCTTC.

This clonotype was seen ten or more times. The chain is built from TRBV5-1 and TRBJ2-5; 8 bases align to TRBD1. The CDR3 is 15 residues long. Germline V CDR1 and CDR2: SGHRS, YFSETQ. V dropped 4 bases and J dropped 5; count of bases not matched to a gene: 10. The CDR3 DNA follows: TGCGCCAGCAGCCTGCCCCAGGGGGCGAGGGAGACCCAGTACTTC. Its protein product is CASSLPQGARETQYF.

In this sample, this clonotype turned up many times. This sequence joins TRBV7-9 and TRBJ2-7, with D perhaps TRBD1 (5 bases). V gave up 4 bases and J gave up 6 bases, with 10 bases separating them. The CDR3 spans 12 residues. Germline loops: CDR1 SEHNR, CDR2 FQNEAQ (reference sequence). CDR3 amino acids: CASSSTVGEQYF. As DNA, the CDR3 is TGTGCCAGCAGCTCGACAGTGGGCGAGCAGTACTTC.

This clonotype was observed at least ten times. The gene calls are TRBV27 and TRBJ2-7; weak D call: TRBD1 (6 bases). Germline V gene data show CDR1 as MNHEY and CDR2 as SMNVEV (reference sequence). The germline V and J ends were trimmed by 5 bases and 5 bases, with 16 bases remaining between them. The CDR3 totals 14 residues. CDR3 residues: CASSIRGKVDEQYF. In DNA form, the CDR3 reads TGTGCCAGCAGTATCAGGGGAAAGGTCGACGAGCAGTACTTC.

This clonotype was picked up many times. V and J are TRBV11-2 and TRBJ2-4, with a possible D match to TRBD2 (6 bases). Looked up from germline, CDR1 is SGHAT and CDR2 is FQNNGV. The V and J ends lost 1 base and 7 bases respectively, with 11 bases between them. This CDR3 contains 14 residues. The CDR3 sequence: CASSLGAGRNIQYF. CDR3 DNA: TGTGCCAGCAGCTTAGGGGCGGGAAGGAACATTCAGTACTTC.